The clone carrying this T cell receptor beta chain showed up many times. TCRdb re-derived calls from the RACE reads in MiXCR, one entry per CDR3 protein. This table has roughly 69,000 distinct CDR3 sequences, approximately 11% appearing once. Stated time point: patch test 3, about 24 weeks after DPC sensitization. Treatment given: therapeutic diphenylcyclopropenone sensitization with weekly scalp DPC. This sample is drawn from a study of human T cells and chemical hapten exposure. CDR1 and CDR2 from the germline V gene are KGHSH and LQKENI. Trimming removed 0 bases from V and 4 bases from J, with 9 bases in between. The CDR3 sequence is 14 residues long.

Sample: whole blood, taken in connection with sensitization to the hapten diphenylcyclopropenone (DPC). The TCR was taken from a woman aged 25 to 39 with alopecia areata. Some clones in this sample may be carry-over from other donors' samples. The rearrangement joins TRBV18 to TRBJ1-1; tentatively, D is TRBD1 (6 bases). The DNA for the CDR3 is TGTGCCAGCTCACCACCAACAGGGATCACTGAAGCTTTCTTT. Encoded protein: CASSPPTGITEAFF.